The clone carrying this T cell receptor (beta chain) was detected once. Its specificity is not known. The data derive from a study of cytomegalovirus exposure and HLA in healthy donors. Study at large: Earlier, 90 million to 140 million unique TCR beta sequences were recovered from some 200 million T cells by an analysis. Study findings and constraints: A later analysis found common viral pathogens apparently linked to several of the most significant clusters. According to an earlier analysis, most TCR beta V segments yielded productive rearrangements about 87% or about 30% of the time. Later examination showed HLA-associated TCR beta chains had greater clonal expansion than equally common others.

The germline gives CDR1 MNHNS, CDR2 SASEGT. V gave up 5 bases and J gave up 6 bases, with 16 bases separating them. This CDR3 spans 14 amino acids. Primers: 60 Vbeta forward and 13 Jbeta reverse. Profiling relied on immunoSEQ multiplex PCR, and the TCRdb table lists in-frame clones only, not all of them. This sample has some 100,000 clones, with around three quarters found just once. The receptor was isolated from a female donor in good health and CMV-seronegative. V usage is TRBV6-1 and J usage is TRBJ1-2, with D maybe TRBD1 (6 bases). Material for sequencing was PBMCs. The CDR3 DNA reads as TGTGCCAGCAGTCCTCCAGGGGCGAGTAATGGCTACACCTTC. It encodes CASSPPGASNGYTF.